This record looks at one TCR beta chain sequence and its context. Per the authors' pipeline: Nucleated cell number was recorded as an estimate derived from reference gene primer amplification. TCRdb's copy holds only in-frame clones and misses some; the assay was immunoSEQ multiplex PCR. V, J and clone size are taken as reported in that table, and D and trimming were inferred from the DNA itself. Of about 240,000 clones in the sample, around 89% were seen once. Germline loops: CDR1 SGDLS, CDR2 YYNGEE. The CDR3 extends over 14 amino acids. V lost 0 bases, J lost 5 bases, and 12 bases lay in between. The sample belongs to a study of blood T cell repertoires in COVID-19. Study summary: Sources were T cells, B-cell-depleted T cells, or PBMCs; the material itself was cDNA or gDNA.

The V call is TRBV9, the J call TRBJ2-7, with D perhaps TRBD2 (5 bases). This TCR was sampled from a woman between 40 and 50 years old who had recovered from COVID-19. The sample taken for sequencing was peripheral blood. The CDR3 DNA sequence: TGTGCCAGCAGCGTAGGCGGGCCCCTGAACGAGCAGTACTTC. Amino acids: CASSVGGPLNEQYF.